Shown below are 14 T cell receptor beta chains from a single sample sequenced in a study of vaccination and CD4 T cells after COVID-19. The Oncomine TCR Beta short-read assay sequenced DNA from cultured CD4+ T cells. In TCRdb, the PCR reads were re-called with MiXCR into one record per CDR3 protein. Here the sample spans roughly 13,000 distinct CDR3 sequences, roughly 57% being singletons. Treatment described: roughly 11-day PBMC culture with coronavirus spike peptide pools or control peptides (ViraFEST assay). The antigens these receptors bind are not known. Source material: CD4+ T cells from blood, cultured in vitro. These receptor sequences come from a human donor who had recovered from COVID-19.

In nucleotides, the CDR3 is TGTGCCAGCAGTTCCTCAGGGGGCTACGTTGATCAGCCCCAGCATTTT. Translated: CASSSSGGYVDQPQHF. The chain uses TRBV28 and TRBJ1-5, with TRBD1 matching 8 bases. Per the germline V gene, CDR1 is MDHEN and CDR2 is SYDVKM. There are 16 residues in the CDR3. The ends lost 4 bases at V and 5 bases at J; junction bases unmatched: 10. The whole variable domain, remainder taken from reference TRBV28 and TRBJ1-5, is DVKVTQSSRYLVKRTGEKVFLECVQDMDHENMFWYRQDPGLGLRLIYFSYDVKMKEKGDIPEGYSVSREKKERFSLILESASTNQTSMYLCASSSSGGYVDQPQHFGDGTRLSIL.

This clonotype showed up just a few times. CDR3 bases: TGTGCCAGCAGTTACTCCCGGGACGGGGAGCTGTTTTTT. It is translated as CASSYSRDGELFF. The chain recombines TRBV6-5 with TRBJ2-2, with D possibly TRBD2 on 5 matching bases. The CDR3 totals 13 residues. V dropped 0 bases and J dropped 7 bases, with 6 bases sitting between them. Germline CDR1 is MNHEY and CDR2 is SVGAGI.

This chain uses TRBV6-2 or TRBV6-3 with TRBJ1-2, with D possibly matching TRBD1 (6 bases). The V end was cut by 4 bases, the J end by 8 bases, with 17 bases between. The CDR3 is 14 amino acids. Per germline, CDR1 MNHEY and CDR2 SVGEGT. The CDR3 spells CASSFTRQAKGYTF. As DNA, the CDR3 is TGTGCCAGCAGTTTCACGAGACAGGCGAAGGGCTACACCTTC.

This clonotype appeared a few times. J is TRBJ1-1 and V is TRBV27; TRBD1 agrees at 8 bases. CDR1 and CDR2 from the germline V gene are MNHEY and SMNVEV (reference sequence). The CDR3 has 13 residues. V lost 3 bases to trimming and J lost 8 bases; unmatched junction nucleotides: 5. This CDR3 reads CASSFNRGIEAFF. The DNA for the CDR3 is TGTGCCAGCAGTTTCAACAGGGGGATAGAAGCTTTCTTT.

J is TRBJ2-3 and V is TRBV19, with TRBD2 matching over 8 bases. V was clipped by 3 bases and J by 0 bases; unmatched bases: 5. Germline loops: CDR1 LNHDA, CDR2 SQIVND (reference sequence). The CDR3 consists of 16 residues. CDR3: CASSIGAGVSTDTQYF. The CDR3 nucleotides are TGTGCCAGTAGTATCGGAGCGGGAGTTAGCACAGATACGCAGTATTTT.

CDR3 amino acids: CASSFGGQGGRETQYF. The CDR3 coding sequence is TGTGCCAGCAGTTTTGGGGGACAGGGAGGTAGAGAGACCCAGTACTTC. The chain employs TRBV12-3 or TRBV12-4 and TRBJ2-5; 9 bases are a match to TRBD1. This CDR3 comprises 16 residues. After removal of 3 bases from V and 4 bases from J, the junction contained 9 bases not matched to a gene.

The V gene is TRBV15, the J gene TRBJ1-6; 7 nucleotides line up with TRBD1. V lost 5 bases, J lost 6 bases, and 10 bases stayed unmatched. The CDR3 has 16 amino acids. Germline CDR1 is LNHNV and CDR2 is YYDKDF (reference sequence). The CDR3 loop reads CATSSRQGSGNSPLHF. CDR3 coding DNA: TGTGCCACCAGCTCCCGACAGGGAAGTGGTAATTCACCCCTCCACTTT.

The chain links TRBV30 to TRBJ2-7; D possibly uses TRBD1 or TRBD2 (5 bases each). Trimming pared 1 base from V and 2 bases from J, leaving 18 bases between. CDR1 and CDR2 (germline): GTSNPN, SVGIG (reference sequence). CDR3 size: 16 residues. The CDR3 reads CAWSGFVGRLPYEQYF. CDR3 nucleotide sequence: TGTGCCTGGAGTGGATTTGTGGGACGCCTTCCCTACGAGCAGTACTTC.

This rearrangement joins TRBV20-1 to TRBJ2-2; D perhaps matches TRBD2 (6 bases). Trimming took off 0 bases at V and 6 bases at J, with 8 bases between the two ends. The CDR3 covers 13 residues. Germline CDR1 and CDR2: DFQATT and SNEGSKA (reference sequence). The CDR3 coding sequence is TGCAGTGCTAGAGAACTAGCTGCCGGGGAGCTGTTTTTT. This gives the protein CSARELAAGELFF.

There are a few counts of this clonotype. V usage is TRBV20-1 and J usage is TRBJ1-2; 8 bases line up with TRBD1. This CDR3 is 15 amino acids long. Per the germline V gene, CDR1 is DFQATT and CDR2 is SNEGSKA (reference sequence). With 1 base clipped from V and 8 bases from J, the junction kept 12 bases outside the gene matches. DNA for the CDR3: TGCAGTGCTAGAGCGGGCGGTGGACAGGGCTGGGGCTACACCTTC. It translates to CSARAGGGQGWGYTF.

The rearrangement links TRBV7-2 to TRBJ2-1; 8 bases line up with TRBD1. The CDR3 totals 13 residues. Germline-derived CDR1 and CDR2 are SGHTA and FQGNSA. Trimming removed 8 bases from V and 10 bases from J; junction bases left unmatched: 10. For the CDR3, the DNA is TGTGCCAGCGACCAGGGGGCTTACGGGGAGCAGTTCTTC. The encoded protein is CASDQGAYGEQFF.

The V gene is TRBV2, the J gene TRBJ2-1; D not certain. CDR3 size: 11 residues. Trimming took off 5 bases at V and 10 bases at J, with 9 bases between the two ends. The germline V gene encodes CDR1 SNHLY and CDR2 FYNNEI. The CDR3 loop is CASSPVGEQFF. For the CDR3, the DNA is TGTGCCAGCAGTCCTGTTGGGGAGCAGTTCTTC.

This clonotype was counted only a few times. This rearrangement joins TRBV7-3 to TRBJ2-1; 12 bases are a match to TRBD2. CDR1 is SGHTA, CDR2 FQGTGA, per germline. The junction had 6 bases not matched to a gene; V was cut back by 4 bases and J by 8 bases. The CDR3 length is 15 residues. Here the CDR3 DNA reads TGTGCCAGCAGCTCGACTAGCGGGAGTTACCATGAGCAGTTCTTC. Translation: CASSSTSGSYHEQFF.

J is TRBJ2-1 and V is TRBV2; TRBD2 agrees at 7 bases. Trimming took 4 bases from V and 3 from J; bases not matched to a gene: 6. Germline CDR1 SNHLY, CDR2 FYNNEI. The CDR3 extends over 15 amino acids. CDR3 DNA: TGTGCCAGCAGTGTCGGCGGGAGTAGCTACAATGAGCAGTTCTTC. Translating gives CASSVGGSSYNEQFF.